The 14 T cell receptor beta chains listed next were all sequenced from one sample in a study of Ad26.COV2.S vaccination and SARS-CoV-2 variants. Sample treatment: some 19 received Ad26.COV2.S at low or high dose, single or two shots; 5 received placebo; per-sample allocation not given. Vaccine and placebo recipients were sampled on day 63 after the first injection. This table comes from immunoSEQ multiplex PCR, and its TCRdb copy is limited to in-frame clones, with some not included. Seen here are 300,000 to 400,000 clones, around 85% observed once, and the top ten hold 2% to 2.5%. The sequences come from peripheral blood, collected in a trial of Ad26.COV2.S vaccine versus placebo. These receptor sequences come from a person between 18 and 65 years old who received the Ad26.COV2.S COVID-19 vaccine or a placebo.

This clone came up a few times. The V and J genes are TRBV3-1 (or the pseudogene TRBV3-2) and TRBJ1-2; D not certain. The germline CDR1 and CDR2 sequences are LGHDT and YNNKEL (reference sequence). The V end lost 4 bases, the J end lost 8 bases, and 20 bases lay between the germline ends. CDR3 length equals 15 residues. CDR3 nucleotide sequence: TGTGCCAGCAGCCGCGGCACCCCTCCCCTCCGGGGCTACACCTTC. This sequence encodes CASSRGTPPLRGYTF.

The J gene is TRBJ2-5, the V gene TRBV10-3; TRBD1 matches 10 bases. Trimming removed 10 bases from V and 5 bases from J; junction bases left unmatched: 4. The CDR3 length is 12 residues. Germline V gene sequence: CDR1 ENHRY, CDR2 SYGVKD. CDR3 bases: TGTGCCACGACAGGGGGCTGGGAGACCCAGTACTTC. This sequence encodes CATTGGWETQYF.

The chain carries TRBV10-3 and TRBJ2-7; D possibly uses TRBD1 or TRBD2 (5 bases each). The CDR3 sequence is 15 residues long. V lost 6 bases and J lost 9, with 24 bases in between. Germline V gives CDR1 ENHRY, CDR2 SYGVKD. As DNA, the CDR3 is TGTGCCATCAGCGAGGGGACCGTGAGGCCTATGGGGCAGTACTTC. This translates into CAISEGTVRPMGQYF.

The chain carries TRBV27 and TRBJ2-7; a weak D match, TRBD2 (5 bases). CDR1 is MNHEY, CDR2 SMNVEV, per germline (reference sequence). The V end lost 2 bases, the J end lost 6 bases, and 14 bases lay between the germline ends. The CDR3 runs 14 residues. The CDR3, as DNA: TGTGCCAGCAGTTTAACGACGGGTCGGGGCGAGCAGTACTTC. Translating gives CASSLTTGRGEQYF.

The chain is built from TRBV29-1 and TRBJ2-1; TRBD1 aligns across 9 bases. V shed 7 bases and J 7 bases; nucleotides not matched to a gene: 8. From germline, CDR1 is SQVTM and CDR2 ANQGSEA. The CDR3 is 13 amino acids. As DNA, the CDR3 is TGCAGCGCTACCCCGGACAGGGGAAATGAGCAGTTCTTC. Amino acids: CSATPDRGNEQFF.

The V call is TRBV6-1, the J call TRBJ2-6; 9 bases are shared with TRBD1. V was pared by 4 bases and J by 1 base, with 8 bases of the junction left unmatched. The length of the CDR3 is 18 residues. Germline CDR1 MNHNS, CDR2 SASEGT. The CDR3 sequence: CASSGGRGTGSGANVLTF. The CDR3 nucleotides are TGTGCCAGCAGTGGGGGGCGTGGGACAGGGTCTGGGGCCAACGTCCTGACTTTC.

The V gene is TRBV29-1, the J gene TRBJ2-1; the D gene could be TRBD1 or TRBD2 (5 bases each). Germline CDR1 SQVTM, CDR2 ANQGSEA. The V and J ends lost 1 base and 1 base respectively, with 8 bases between them. The length of the CDR3 is 14 residues. DNA of the CDR3: TGCAGCGTTGAAGGGGGACCGTCCTACAATGAGCAGTTCTTC. Translated, it gives CSVEGGPSYNEQFF.

The V and J genes are TRBV6-5 and TRBJ1-5; no clear D gene. The length of the CDR3 is 15 residues. CDR1 is MNHEY, CDR2 SVGAGI, per germline. V lost 0 bases and J 5 bases, leaving 11 bases between the germline ends. The DNA for the CDR3 is TGTGCCAGCAGTTACTCCTGGGGTACGGATCAGCCCCAGCATTTT. Translated, it gives CASSYSWGTDQPQHF.

CDR3 nucleotide sequence: TGCAGTGCTAGTCAGACAGGATACTCCTACAATGAGCAGTTCTTC. Translation: CSASQTGYSYNEQFF. V gene TRBV20-1 combines with J gene TRBJ2-1, with D perhaps matching TRBD1 (6 bases). Germline assignment: CDR1 DFQATT and CDR2 SNEGSKA (reference sequence). The CDR3 is 15 amino acids. Trimming took 3 bases from V and 0 from J, leaving 12 bases between them.

This rearrangement joins TRBV4-1 to TRBJ2-7, with D perhaps TRBD1 or TRBD2 (5 bases each). This CDR3 contains 14 residues. Trimming stripped 4 bases from V and 4 bases from J, with 14 bases between. Germline V gene lookup returns CDR1 MGHRA and CDR2 YSYEKL. DNA of the CDR3: TGCGCCAGCAGCCGGGACCGCAATTTTTACGAGCAGTACTTC. As protein: CASSRDRNFYEQYF.

The gene calls are TRBV2 and TRBJ2-1; tentative D call: TRBD1 (6 bases). This CDR3 has 14 amino acids. Looked up from germline, CDR1 is SNHLY and CDR2 is FYNNEI. Trimming pared 7 bases from V and 0 bases from J, leaving 10 bases between. The CDR3 DNA is TGTGCCAGCAAGGGGGATAGCTCCTACAATGAGCAGTTCTTC. Protein sequence: CASKGDSSYNEQFF.

The chain joins TRBV5-1 to TRBJ1-4, with a tentative D call TRBD1 (5 bases). The CDR3 has 20 amino acids. The germline V and J ends were trimmed by 1 base and 0 bases, with 22 bases remaining between them. Germline V lookup: CDR1 SGHRS, CDR2 YFSETQ. DNA of the CDR3: TGCGCCAGCAGCTTGTATGTAAATGGGGCAGGGATCGCAACTAATGAAAAACTGTTTTTT. Encoded protein: CASSLYVNGAGIATNEKLFF.

This clone was observed a few times. The chain joins TRBV18 to TRBJ2-1, with 9 bases aligning to TRBD2. J was trimmed by 4 bases and V by 4 bases; bases with no gene match: 5. The CDR3 extends over 15 amino acids. CDR1 and CDR2 (germline): KGHSH, LQKENI. DNA for the CDR3: TGTGCCAGCTCACTAGCGGGGGCCACGTACAATGAGCAGTTCTTC. Translation: CASSLAGATYNEQFF.

Comment on this clone: At one end the junction does not follow the germline gene, possibly because of a read error. The chain employs TRBV5-1 and TRBJ1-2, with D hard to call. The CDR3 is made up of 13 amino acids. Germline CDR1 is SGHRS and CDR2 is YFSETQ. CDR3 protein: CASRLDGDYGYTF. CDR3 coding DNA: TGCGCCAGCAGATTGGACGGGGACTATGGCTACACCTTC. Full variable domain (missing parts from reference TRBV5-1 and TRBJ1-2): KAGVTQTPRYLIKTRGQQVTLSCSPISGHRSVSWYQQTPGQGLQFLFEYFSETQRNKGNFPGRFSGRQFSNSRSEMNVSTLELGDSALYLCASRLDGDYGYTFGSGTRLTVV.